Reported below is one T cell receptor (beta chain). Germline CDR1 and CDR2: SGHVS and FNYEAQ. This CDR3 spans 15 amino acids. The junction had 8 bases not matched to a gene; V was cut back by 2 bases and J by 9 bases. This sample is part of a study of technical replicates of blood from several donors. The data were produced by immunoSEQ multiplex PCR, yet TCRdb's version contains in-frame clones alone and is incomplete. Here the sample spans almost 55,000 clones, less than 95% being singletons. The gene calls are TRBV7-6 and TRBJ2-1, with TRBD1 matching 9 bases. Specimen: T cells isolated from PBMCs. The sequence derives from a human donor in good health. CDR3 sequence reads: CASSLRDTGGREQFF. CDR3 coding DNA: TGTGCCAGCAGCTTAAGGGACACAGGGGGCCGTGAGCAGTTCTTC. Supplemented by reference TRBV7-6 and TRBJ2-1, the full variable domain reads GAGVSQSPRYKVTKRGQDVALRCDPISGHVSLYWYRQALGQGPEFLTYFNYEAQQDKSGLPNDRFSAERPEGSISTLTIQRTEQRDSAMYRCASSLRDTGGREQFFGPGTRLTVL.